Here is one T cell receptor beta chain with its context. These data come from a study of blood T cell repertoires in COVID-19. For the study at large: From the United States, Italy and Spain came samples of acute and convalescent COVID-19. Sources were T cells, B-cell-depleted T cells, or PBMCs; the material itself was cDNA or gDNA.

From germline, CDR1 is MNHEY and CDR2 SVGEGT. The CDR3 has 14 amino acids. The ends were cut back, 2 bases at V and 8 bases at J, with 15 bases in the middle. This table comes from immunoSEQ multiplex PCR, and its TCRdb copy is limited to in-frame clones, with some not included. The sample contains about 250,000 clones, 90% to 95% of which appear only once. What the recovered Cohort 3 donors had was two negative PCRs, clearance, or symptom resolution. The TCR was taken from a woman aged 18-29 years who had recovered from COVID-19. Input material: PBMCs or T cells enriched from blood (not recorded which). This chain uses TRBV6-2 or TRBV6-3 with TRBJ1-2, with D possibly being TRBD1 (5 bases). The CDR3 DNA follows: TGTGCCAGCAGTTACCTCTCCAGGGAAGGCGGCTACACCTTC. It codes for CASSYLSREGGYTF.